One sample yielded the 10 T cell receptor beta chains listed below, sequenced in a study of blood T cell repertoires in COVID-19. The data were produced by immunoSEQ multiplex PCR, yet TCRdb's version contains in-frame clones alone and is incomplete. The sample lists 150,000 or so clones; more than 65% were seen once. Material: peripheral blood. These receptor sequences come from an older woman with acute or convalescent COVID-19.

As DNA, the CDR3 is TGCGCCAGCAGCCTAATGCGTCTGGATGAGCAGTTCTTC. It is translated as CASSLMRLDEQFF. The J gene is TRBJ2-1, the V gene TRBV5-1; D unclear. The CDR3 is 13 amino acids. With 4 bases removed from V and 8 bases from J, the gap between germline ends came to 13 bases. The germline gives CDR1 SGHRS, CDR2 YFSETQ.

V gene TRBV2 combines with J gene TRBJ2-7, with no clear D. The ends were cut back, 6 bases at V and 3 bases at J, with 9 bases in the middle. Germline assignment: CDR1 SNHLY and CDR2 FYNNEI. The CDR3 consists of 12 residues. CDR3 protein: CASSPELYEQYF. CDR3 DNA: TGTGCCAGCAGCCCTGAGCTCTACGAGCAGTACTTC.

This chain links TRBV3-1 (or the pseudogene TRBV3-2) with TRBJ2-2; TRBD2 agrees at 8 bases. The CDR3 is 15 amino acids. The ends lost 2 bases at V and 4 bases at J; junction bases unmatched: 3. From germline, CDR1 is LGHDT and CDR2 YNNKEL (reference sequence). The CDR3 spells CASSQRLASTGELFF. CDR3 DNA: TGTGCCAGCAGCCAAAGACTAGCGTCCACCGGGGAGCTGTTTTTT.

This chain uses TRBV11-3 with TRBJ2-5, with D perhaps matching TRBD2 (6 bases). Germline values: CDR1 SGHNT, CDR2 YENEEA. The CDR3 is made up of 14 amino acids. V gave up 2 bases and J gave up 5 bases, with 12 bases separating them. The CDR3 DNA reads as TGTGCCAGCAGCTTATTGCGGGGCGGGGAGACCCAGTACTTC. Translating it yields CASSLLRGGETQYF.

Here the CDR3 DNA reads TGCGCCAGCAGCCGGGACAGGAGCAATGAGCAGTTCTTC. Its translation: CASSRDRSNEQFF. V gene TRBV4-3 combines with J gene TRBJ2-1, with 8 positions matching TRBD1. V was pared by 4 bases and J by 6 bases, with 2 bases of the junction left unmatched. Germline V CDR1 and CDR2: LGHNA, YSLEER. The CDR3 extends over 13 amino acids.

The genes are TRBV9 and TRBJ1-1, with 9 bases aligning to TRBD1. The trim removed 2 bases at V and 1 base at J, leaving 6 bases unmatched. CDR3 size: 16 residues. Germline V gives CDR1 SGDLS, CDR2 YYNGEE. This CDR3 reads CASSVTVGQGNTEAFF. DNA for the CDR3: TGTGCCAGCAGCGTGACCGTGGGACAGGGGAACACTGAAGCTTTCTTT.

With respect to this clone: A read error may produce the germline difference seen at one junction end. The chain recombines TRBV27 with TRBJ2-1; 16 bases are a match to TRBD2. CDR3 length equals 16 residues. The germline CDR1 and CDR2 sequences are MNHEY and SMNVEV (reference sequence). Here the CDR3 reads CASSSPGLAGGIEQFF. In nucleotides, the CDR3 is TGTGCCAGCAGTTCCCCGGGACTAGCGGGAGGGATTGAGCAATTCTTC.

The chain joins TRBV6-5 to TRBJ1-2; TRBD1 matches 7 bases. CDR1 is MNHEY, CDR2 SVGAGI, per germline. The trim removed 8 bases at V and 4 bases at J, leaving 4 bases unmatched. CDR3 length: 12 amino acids. CDR3 nucleotides: TGTGCCAGCGGGACAGTGGGCTATGGCTACACCTTC. It yields the protein CASGTVGYGYTF.

The chain joins TRBV30 to TRBJ2-3, with D maybe TRBD2 (5 bases). Trimming took 4 bases from V and 2 from J, leaving 7 bases between them. The CDR3 has 12 residues. From germline, CDR1 is GTSNPN and CDR2 SVGIG (reference sequence). CDR3 residues: CAWTGNTDTQYF. In DNA form, the CDR3 reads TGTGCCTGGACGGGGAACACAGATACGCAGTATTTT.

The rearrangement joins TRBV18 to TRBJ2-7; TRBD1 is a possible D gene (6 bases). The CDR3 has 13 residues. Germline-derived CDR1 and CDR2 are KGHSH and LQKENI. The V gene lost 2 bases and the J gene lost 3 bases, with 8 bases spanning the gap. The CDR3, as DNA: TGTGCCAGCTCACCAGACAGGATCTACGAGCAGTACTTC. Protein: CASSPDRIYEQYF.